The 32 T cell receptor beta chains presented below share a single source sample, sequenced in a study of T cell changes during pregnancy in multiple sclerosis. Method: immunoSEQ multiplex PCR; TCRdb's copy keeps in-frame clones and lacks some. The data contain tens of thousands of clones, roughly 94% of them singletons. The source was CD4+ T cells from peripheral blood mononuclear cells, collected in the second trimester of pregnancy. The source of these receptors is a female donor with multiple sclerosis, enrolled in a pregnancy study.

This clone showed up just a few times. This sequence joins TRBV27 and TRBJ1-1, with a tentative D call TRBD1 (6 bases). The CDR3 has 14 residues. V was cut by 7 bases and J by 5 bases, with 17 bases left in between. The germline V gene has CDR1 MNHEY and CDR2 SMNVEV (reference sequence). The chain's CDR3 is CASMRIQGVTEAFF. CDR3 sequence (DNA): TGTGCCAGCATGAGGATACAGGGAGTTACTGAAGCTTTCTTT.

The J gene is TRBJ2-1, the V gene TRBV7-2; TRBD2 aligns across 11 bases. V dropped 6 bases and J dropped 9; count of bases not matched to a gene: 10. This CDR3 has 15 residues. The germline V gene encodes CDR1 SGHTA and CDR2 FQGNSA. CDR3: CASSSRTSGSIEQFF. The CDR3 DNA sequence: TGTGCCAGCAGTTCAAGAACTAGCGGGAGTATTGAGCAGTTCTTC.

The genes are TRBV5-1 and TRBJ2-7; maybe TRBD2 (5 bases). The CDR3 runs 13 residues. V lost 0 bases, J lost 9 bases, and 13 bases lay in between. Germline V gene data show CDR1 as SGHRS and CDR2 as YFSETQ. The DNA of the CDR3 is TGCGCCAGCAGCTTGGAGGCTAGCATAAGGCAGTACTTC. As protein: CASSLEASIRQYF.

The V call is TRBV9, the J call TRBJ2-1; weak D call: TRBD2 (7 bases). The V gene's germline CDR1 is SGDLS and CDR2 YYNGEE. The germline V and J ends were trimmed by 0 bases and 7 bases, with 14 bases remaining between them. This CDR3 is 15 amino acids long. CDR3 protein: CASSVGGGAGNEQFF. CDR3 bases: TGTGCCAGCAGCGTAGGTGGGGGGGCCGGGAATGAGCAGTTCTTC. The variable domain in full, with the rest retrieved from reference TRBV9 and TRBJ2-1, is DSGVTQTPKHLITATGQRVTLRCSPRSGDLSVYWYQQSLDQGLQFLIQYYNGEERAKGNILERFSAQQFPDLHSELNLSSLELGDSALYFCASSVGGGAGNEQFFGPGTRLTVL.

V is TRBV30 and J is TRBJ2-1; unclear D gene. The V end lost 3 bases, the J end lost 3 bases, and 6 bases lay between the germline ends. The CDR3 has 12 residues. Per germline, CDR1 GTSNPN and CDR2 SVGIG (reference sequence). CDR3 coding DNA: TGTGCCTGGAGCCCAAACTACAATGAGCAGTTCTTC. Translated: CAWSPNYNEQFF.

The CDR3 protein is CASSNAGGSYNEQFF. The DNA of the CDR3 is TGTGCCAGCAGCAACGCGGGGGGCTCCTACAATGAGCAGTTCTTC. The chain joins TRBV6-4 to TRBJ2-1; the match to TRBD2 covers 8 bases. V lost 6 bases and J lost 0; bases outside the gene matches: 4. Germline V gene sequence: CDR1 MRHNA, CDR2 SNTAGT. CDR3 size: 15 residues.

This clone has a single count. The V call is TRBV10-3, the J call TRBJ1-5; 7 bases fit TRBD1. Germline V gene lookup returns CDR1 ENHRY and CDR2 SYGVKD. The length of the CDR3 is 15 residues. V gave up 5 bases and J gave up 2 bases; unmatched junction bases: 6. CDR3 in DNA: TGTGCCATCAGTCAGGGGGGCGGGGGCAATCAGCCCCAGCATTTT. Protein product: CAISQGGGGNQPQHF.

This rearrangement joins TRBV7-6 to TRBJ1-5, with a possible D match to TRBD1 (5 bases). The V and J ends lost 3 bases and 5 bases respectively, with 14 bases between them. This CDR3 is 15 amino acids long. Per the germline V gene, CDR1 is SGHVS and CDR2 is FNYEAQ. Here the CDR3 DNA reads TGTGCCAGCAGCTTGTCCCAGGGTAGGGATCAGCCCCAGCATTTT. This sequence encodes CASSLSQGRDQPQHF.

The J gene is TRBJ2-2, the V gene TRBV2, with 11 nucleotides matching TRBD2. Germline V CDR1 and CDR2: SNHLY, FYNNEI. The ends lost 6 bases at V and 7 bases at J; junction bases unmatched: 10. The CDR3 spans 16 residues. CDR3 loop: CASSLAGGMVVGELFF. CDR3 in DNA: TGTGCCAGCAGCCTAGCGGGAGGCATGGTCGTCGGGGAGCTGTTTTTT.

V and J are TRBV2 and TRBJ1-5; 9 nucleotides align to TRBD1. The germline V gene encodes CDR1 SNHLY and CDR2 FYNNEI. J lost 4 bases, V lost 2 bases, and 6 bases had no gene match. There are 16 residues in the CDR3. The CDR3 reads CASSEYVGQGNQPQHF. The DNA for the CDR3 is TGTGCCAGCAGTGAATACGTCGGACAGGGGAATCAGCCCCAGCATTTT.

This clone turned up a few times. The CDR3 nucleotides are TGTGCCAGCGGTCTCGAGAGGGGCAATCAGCCCCAGCATTTT. Translated, it gives CASGLERGNQPQHF. V and J are TRBV6-1 and TRBJ1-5, with no clear D. CDR3 size: 14 residues. Germline V gene data show CDR1 as MNHNS and CDR2 as SASEGT. V lost 8 bases and J 2 bases, leaving 13 bases between the germline ends.

The rearrangement links TRBV15 to TRBJ1-3; 7 bases map to TRBD1. CDR3 length equals 14 residues. Per germline, CDR1 LNHNV and CDR2 YYDKDF (reference sequence). The V gene end was trimmed by 5 bases and the J gene end by 2 bases; junction bases not matched to a gene: 3. DNA of the CDR3: TGTGCCACCAGCCCGGGACAGACTGGAAACACCATATATTTT. Protein: CATSPGQTGNTIYF.

The CDR3 coding sequence is TGTGCCAGCAGGGGGGCAGCTTACGGCGAGCAGTACTTC. Protein product: CASRGAAYGEQYF. The chain has TRBV28 and TRBJ2-7; D perhaps matches TRBD1 (6 bases). CDR3 length equals 13 residues. CDR1 and CDR2 from the germline V gene are MDHEN and SYDVKM. V shed 6 bases and J shed 6 bases, with 15 bases lying between them.

V gene TRBV27 combines with J gene TRBJ2-1; 7 nucleotides agree with TRBD1. CDR3 length: 15 residues. The germline CDR1 and CDR2 sequences are MNHEY and SMNVEV (reference sequence). V gave up 2 bases and J gave up 2 bases; unmatched junction bases: 3. Here the CDR3 reads CASSLGDSAYNEQFF. CDR3 DNA sequence: TGTGCCAGCAGTTTAGGGGACAGCGCCTACAATGAGCAGTTCTTC.

V usage is TRBV7-6 and J usage is TRBJ2-2, with a possible D match to TRBD2 (7 bases). This CDR3 is 15 amino acids long. Germline CDR1 is SGHVS and CDR2 is FNYEAQ. The V end lost 2 bases, the J end lost 8 bases, and 15 bases lay between the germline ends. The CDR3: CASSLMYRGAGELFF. Written as DNA, the CDR3 is TGTGCCAGCAGCTTAATGTACCGGGGGGCGGGGGAGCTGTTTTTT.

The chain carries TRBV2 and TRBJ1-5; 11 bases align to TRBD1. From germline, CDR1 is SNHLY and CDR2 FYNNEI. V lost 3 bases and J lost 6; bases outside the gene matches: 4. The CDR3 spans 15 residues. The chain's CDR3 is CASSEDRGHVQPQHF. The CDR3 nucleotides read TGTGCCAGCAGTGAGGACAGGGGGCATGTTCAGCCCCAGCATTTT.

The gene calls are TRBV6-6 and TRBJ2-1; TRBD2 might be the D (7 bases). The CDR3 contains 15 residues. Germline lookup yields CDR1 MNHNY and CDR2 SVGAGI (reference sequence). Deletions cut 6 bases from V and 4 bases from J, with 16 bases between. The CDR3, as DNA: TGTGCCAGCAGGGCGAACAGGGAGGGGTACAATGAGCAGTTCTTC. As protein: CASRANREGYNEQFF.

The J gene is TRBJ1-2, the V gene TRBV28, with TRBD1 identical over 8 bases. Trimming removed 6 bases from V and 2 bases from J; junction bases left unmatched: 8. The CDR3 length is 15 residues. Germline V gene data show CDR1 as MDHEN and CDR2 as SYDVKM. The CDR3 DNA follows: TGTGCCAGCAGGGGAGGACAGGGATGGAACTATGGCTACACCTTC. Residues: CASRGGQGWNYGYTF.

Only one count was recorded for this clone. The rearrangement joins TRBV2 to TRBJ2-4; 7 bases agree with TRBD1. Germline CDR1 reads SNHLY; CDR2 reads FYNNEI. This CDR3 contains 14 residues. V lost 7 bases to trimming and J lost 2 bases; unmatched junction nucleotides: 5. The DNA for the CDR3 is TGTGCCAGCAAACCGGGACAGCCCAAAAACATTCAGTACTTC. Translation gives CASKPGQPKNIQYF.

The chain uses TRBV7-9 and TRBJ1-3; D unclear. With 4 bases removed from V and 4 bases from J, the gap between germline ends came to 5 bases. The CDR3 consists of 12 residues. Germline V gives CDR1 SEHNR, CDR2 FQNEAQ (reference sequence). This CDR3 reads CASSSTGNTIYF. Here the CDR3 DNA reads TGTGCCAGCAGCTCAACAGGAAACACCATATATTTT.

The rearrangement joins TRBV4-2 to TRBJ1-3; 8 nucleotides line up with TRBD1. J lost 0 bases, V lost 5 bases, and 6 bases had no gene match. CDR3 length equals 16 residues. Germline CDR1 LGHNA, CDR2 YNFKEQ. DNA of the CDR3: TGTGCCAGCAGCGGGACAGGCTCCCTCTCTGGAAACACCATATATTTT. It codes for CASSGTGSLSGNTIYF.

V usage is TRBV5-1 and J usage is TRBJ2-1; 8 bases agree with TRBD1. Germline values: CDR1 SGHRS, CDR2 YFSETQ. The CDR3 totals 15 residues. The V gene end was trimmed by 4 bases and the J gene end by 9 bases; junction bases not matched to a gene: 12. CDR3 bases: TGCGCCAGCAGCATCCATCAGGGGGCGCAGGGTGAGCAGTTCTTC. Its translation is CASSIHQGAQGEQFF.

The chain has TRBV27 and TRBJ2-7, with a tentative D call TRBD2 (6 bases). This CDR3 contains 15 residues. Trimming removed 6 bases from V and 4 bases from J, with 19 bases in between. Per germline, CDR1 MNHEY and CDR2 SMNVEV (reference sequence). The CDR3 nucleotides read TGTGCCAGCAGGGCCACGGGGGTCTGGGGGTACGAGCAGTACTTC. Encoded protein: CASRATGVWGYEQYF.

The V call is TRBV5-6, the J call TRBJ2-7, with D perhaps TRBD2 (5 bases). The germline CDR1 and CDR2 sequences are SGHDT and YYEEEE. The CDR3 extends over 13 amino acids. The V end was cut by 4 bases, the J end by 5 bases, with 13 bases between. The CDR3 DNA reads as TGTGCCAGCAGCCTCCTAGGACTCAACGAGCAGTACTTC. It specifies CASSLLGLNEQYF.

This chain connects TRBV9 to TRBJ2-7; D ambiguous. This CDR3 has 15 amino acids. With 0 bases removed from V and 0 bases from J, the gap between germline ends came to 10 bases. Germline CDR1 SGDLS, CDR2 YYNGEE. The CDR3 region is CASSVGATSSYEQYF. CDR3 DNA sequence: TGTGCCAGCAGCGTAGGGGCTACGAGCTCCTACGAGCAGTACTTC.

The chain links TRBV20-1 to TRBJ1-2; 8 nucleotides match TRBD1. J lost 7 bases, V lost 8 bases, and 6 bases had no gene match. Per germline, CDR1 DFQATT and CDR2 SNEGSKA (reference sequence). The CDR3 sequence is 11 residues long. CDR3 in DNA: TGCAGTAAAACAGGGGGAAGTGGCTACACCTTC. It encodes CSKTGGSGYTF.

The chain uses TRBV30 and TRBJ2-3, with D hard to call. The CDR3 has 15 amino acids. Trimming removed 1 base at V and 0 bases at J, with 11 bases between. In germline, CDR1 is GTSNPN, CDR2 SVGIG (reference sequence). CDR3 DNA sequence: TGTGCCTGGAGTGCCTTGGGCCTTAGCACAGATACGCAGTATTTT. Translation: CAWSALGLSTDTQYF. The whole variable domain, filled in from reference TRBV30 and TRBJ2-3, reads SQTIHQWPATLVQPVGSPLSLECTVEGTSNPNLYWYRQAAGRGLQLLFYSVGIGQISSEVPQNLSASRPQDRQFILSSKKLLLSDSGFYLCAWSALGLSTDTQYFGPGTRLTVL.

The J gene is TRBJ2-7, the V gene TRBV18; 9 bases are shared with TRBD1. The CDR3 loop spans 16 amino acids. Germline lookup yields CDR1 KGHSH and CDR2 LQKENI. Trimming took 2 bases from V and 3 from J; bases not matched to a gene: 8. Here the CDR3 reads CASSPTRLDRGYEQYF. Here the CDR3 DNA reads TGTGCCAGCTCACCAACTCGCTTGGACAGGGGCTACGAGCAGTACTTC.

The chain combines TRBV19 with TRBJ1-1, with D uncertain. Germline V lookup: CDR1 LNHDA, CDR2 SQIVND (reference sequence). V was clipped by 2 bases and J by 4 bases, with 5 bases between them. The CDR3 has 12 residues. The chain's CDR3 is CASSIPPTEAFF. The CDR3 nucleotides are TGTGCCAGTAGTATACCTCCCACTGAAGCTTTCTTT.

This sequence joins TRBV19 and TRBJ2-5; perhaps TRBD2 as D (6 bases). Per the germline V gene, CDR1 is LNHDA and CDR2 is SQIVND (reference sequence). Trimming shortened V by 1 base and J by 1 base, and 16 bases separated the two germline ends. The CDR3 is 17 residues long. CDR3 in DNA: TGTGCCAGTAGTATAGGGGCCGGGGGTTTTGGCCAAGAGACCCAGTACTTC. Protein: CASSIGAGGFGQETQYF.

The rearrangement joins TRBV30 to TRBJ1-5, with D perhaps matching TRBD1 (5 bases). V gave up 0 bases and J gave up 6 bases, with 9 bases separating them. The CDR3 totals 13 residues. In germline, CDR1 is GTSNPN, CDR2 SVGIG (reference sequence). CDR3 sequence (DNA): TGTGCCTGGAGTGTACAGGCCGGTCAGCCCCAGCATTTT. Its translation is CAWSVQAGQPQHF.

This chain links TRBV7-9 with TRBJ1-1; TRBD1 is a possible D gene (6 bases). This CDR3 has 14 amino acids. The V gene lost 6 bases and the J gene lost 0 bases, with 11 bases spanning the gap. Germline V gene sequence: CDR1 SEHNR, CDR2 FQNEAQ (reference sequence). CDR3 coding DNA: TGTGCCAGCAGAGAGACAGGTTTGAACACTGAAGCTTTCTTT. This translates into CASRETGLNTEAFF.